This T cell receptor beta chain was sequenced for a study of T cells in Graves' hyperthyroidism and ophthalmopathy. Amplification yielded TCR beta CDR3 regions, with RNA transcripts as the source. The study used the HTBI primer set for a first-round RT-PCR of the TCR CDR3. TCRdb called the multiplex PCR reads again in MiXCR, with one record for every CDR3 protein. The data hold approximately 590,000 distinct CDR3 sequences, with about 15% observed a single time. Overall study findings and caveats: From stable hyperthyroidism, ophthalmopathy was separated by a 13 V-J model. Peripheral blood also featured most of the thyroid clonotypes expanded above 0.001.

Researchers barred patients who had uncontrolled infection, other autoimmune disease, pregnancy or lactation. Isolation of PBMCs was performed on 8.5 to 10 ml fresh peripheral blood. The CDR3 is made up of 13 amino acids. Germline V CDR1 and CDR2: LNHNV, YYDKDF (reference sequence). Trimming removed 0 bases at V and 5 bases at J, with 6 bases between. This clonotype was seen more than once but under ten times. The antigen is unknown. The TCR was taken from a woman aged 30 to 39 with Graves' hyperthyroidism. The chain joins TRBV15 to TRBJ2-3; D is undetermined. The source material was blood. In DNA, the CDR3 is TGTGCCACCAGCAGAGATAAGGGAGATACGCAGTATTTT. Residues: CATSRDKGDTQYF.